These 20 T cell receptor beta chains came from one sample sequenced in a study of blood T cell repertoires in COVID-19. TCRdb's table, derived via immunoSEQ multiplex PCR, lists solely in-frame clones and lacks some. The sample holds about 260,000 clones, 80% to 90% seen once. The sample was peripheral blood. Every receptor here comes from a woman aged 40 to 50 who had recovered from COVID-19.

The chain combines TRBV30 with TRBJ1-1, with a weak D call TRBD1 (6 bases). V was clipped by 2 bases and J by 8 bases, with 12 bases between them. The CDR3 has 12 amino acids. Germline CDR1 GTSNPN, CDR2 SVGIG (reference sequence). Written as DNA, the CDR3 is TGTGCCTGGAGTTGGGGCAGGGGAGAAGCTTTCTTT. It encodes CAWSWGRGEAFF.

This clone was recorded only once. The chain employs TRBV5-8 and TRBJ2-5, with 8 bases fitting TRBD2. Trimming at V came to 4 bases and at J to 5 bases, leaving 13 bases not matched to a gene. This CDR3 contains 16 residues. Germline values: CDR1 SGHTS, CDR2 YDEGEE. Here the CDR3 reads CASSQYGGGPQETQYF. The CDR3 DNA sequence: TGTGCCAGCAGCCAATACGGGGGGGGCCCCCAGGAGACCCAGTACTTC.

This rearrangement joins TRBV5-4 to TRBJ1-1; D perhaps matches TRBD1 (6 bases). The CDR3 is 12 amino acids. Per germline, CDR1 SGHNT and CDR2 YYREEE (reference sequence). Trimming took off 4 bases at V and 4 bases at J, with 8 bases between the two ends. The CDR3 DNA is TGTGCCAGCAGCGTGGACAGCACTGAAGCTTTCTTT. This translates into CASSVDSTEAFF.

Concerning this clone: Other nucleotide sequences in the sample specify the same CDR3. This rearrangement joins TRBV9 to TRBJ2-1, with 15 bases matching TRBD2. V lost 4 bases and J lost 2; bases outside the gene matches: 4. Germline CDR1 is SGDLS and CDR2 is YYNGEE. The CDR3 totals 17 residues. The CDR3 nucleotides are TGTGCCAGCAGCCCTGGGACTAGCGGGGGGCCCTACAATGAGCAGTTCTTC. Protein product: CASSPGTSGGPYNEQFF.

This chain uses TRBV11-2 with TRBJ1-1; 8 nucleotides agree with TRBD1. CDR3 length: 14 amino acids. The V segment lost 6 bases and the J segment 4 bases; nucleotides outside the gene matches: 7. The V gene's germline CDR1 is SGHAT and CDR2 FQNNGV. CDR3 residues: CASRQTGVVTEAFF. Written as DNA, the CDR3 is TGTGCCAGCAGACAGACAGGGGTCGTCACTGAAGCTTTCTTT.

This clone was observed once. The CDR3 loop reads CASRGGAGAGYTF. CDR3 coding DNA: TGTGCCAGCAGAGGGGGGGCAGGGGCGGGCTACACCTTC. This chain links TRBV6-6 with TRBJ1-2; perhaps TRBD1 as D (6 bases). CDR1 is MNHNY, CDR2 SVGAGI, per germline (reference sequence). The ends were cut back, 6 bases at V and 8 bases at J, with 16 bases in the middle. This CDR3 region has 13 residues.

As for this clone: The same CDR3 also results from other DNA sequences found in this sample. The chain employs TRBV2 and TRBJ2-3; 9 bases match TRBD1. This CDR3 region has 14 residues. V lost 8 bases, J lost 3 bases, and 6 bases stayed unmatched. The germline V gene has CDR1 SNHLY and CDR2 FYNNEI. The DNA for the CDR3 is TGTGCCAGCCGGGACAGGGAAATAACAGATACGCAGTATTTT. This translates into CASRDREITDTQYF.

The rearrangement joins TRBV30 to TRBJ2-1, with 9 bases identical to TRBD1. This CDR3 is built from 15 residues. V lost 7 bases and J lost 4; bases outside the gene matches: 11. Germline-derived CDR1 and CDR2 are GTSNPN and SVGIG (reference sequence). The chain's CDR3 is CALTFRDREYNEQFF. CDR3 nucleotide sequence: TGTGCCTTGACCTTTAGGGACAGGGAGTACAATGAGCAGTTCTTC.

The chain links TRBV6-5 to TRBJ1-2, with D tentatively TRBD1 (5 bases). V was clipped by 10 bases and J by 4 bases, with 19 bases between them. Germline V gives CDR1 MNHEY, CDR2 SVGAGI. This CDR3 region has 14 residues. CDR3 bases: TGTGCCACCCGTTATGGGGGGGGAGCCTATGGCTACACCTTC. As protein: CATRYGGGAYGYTF.

In this sample, this clone turned up a few times. The rearrangement links TRBV5-8 to TRBJ2-5, with 7 bases that match TRBD1. The J segment lost 4 bases and the V segment lost 4 bases, leaving 7 bases of the junction unmatched. The CDR3 loop spans 14 amino acids. CDR1 is SGHTS, CDR2 YDEGEE, per germline. CDR3 region: CASSTDPGGETQYF. The DNA for the CDR3 is TGTGCCAGCAGCACCGACCCAGGGGGAGAGACCCAGTACTTC.

The gene calls are TRBV10-3 and TRBJ2-5; 8 nucleotides align to TRBD2. CDR1 and CDR2 from the germline V gene are ENHRY and SYGVKD. J was trimmed by 2 bases and V by 3 bases; bases with no gene match: 5. CDR3 size: 15 residues. This CDR3 is CAISDRASGQETQYF. The DNA for the CDR3 is TGTGCCATCAGTGATAGGGCTAGCGGGCAAGAGACCCAGTACTTC.

This clone was seen more than once but under ten times. This chain uses TRBV7-2 with TRBJ1-5; D uncertain. In germline, CDR1 is SGHTA, CDR2 FQGNSA. Trimming removed 5 bases from V and 9 bases from J, with 11 bases in between. The CDR3 contains 12 residues. For the CDR3, the DNA is TGTGCCAGCAGCCCGCGTTCCGGGCCCCAGCATTTT. It yields the protein CASSPRSGPQHF.

The genes are TRBV6-5 and TRBJ2-1; 13 bases match TRBD2. Unmatched junction bases numbered 4, after V lost 6 bases and J lost 5 bases. Germline CDR1 and CDR2: MNHEY and SVGAGI. This CDR3 is built from 15 residues. CDR3 amino acids: CASRGGTSGDNEQFF. The CDR3, as DNA: TGTGCCAGCAGAGGAGGGACTAGCGGGGACAATGAGCAGTTCTTC.

The chain is built from TRBV21-1 and TRBJ1-2; the table assigns TRBD1, which was not confirmed against the DNA. TRBV21-1 is a pseudogene. CDR3 length: 18 amino acids. Written as DNA, the CDR3 is TGTGCCAGCAGCAAAAGGGGCGCAGGGTACTATGTATTCTATGGCTACACCTTC. Protein sequence: CASSKRGAGYYVFYGYTF.

This chain uses TRBV7-9 with TRBJ2-2; D might be TRBD2 (6 bases). The CDR3 is 15 amino acids. Germline-derived CDR1 and CDR2 are SEHNR and FQNEAQ (reference sequence). The V and J ends lost 8 bases and 0 bases respectively, with 13 bases between them. CDR3 residues: CASDRGTPNTGELFF. The CDR3 DNA reads TGTGCCAGCGACCGGGGGACCCCGAACACCGGGGAGCTGTTTTTT.

This chain connects TRBV11-2 to TRBJ1-2, with D possibly being TRBD1 (5 bases). The ends were cut back, 5 bases at V and 4 bases at J, with 11 bases in the middle. The CDR3 length is 13 residues. Germline V gene lookup returns CDR1 SGHAT and CDR2 FQNNGV. This CDR3 is CASSVGGGYGYTF. The CDR3 coding sequence is TGTGCCAGCAGCGTTGGGGGGGGCTATGGCTACACCTTC.

The genes are TRBV19 and TRBJ2-2, with 13 bases identical to TRBD2. J lost 6 bases, V lost 7 bases, and 5 bases had no gene match. CDR1 and CDR2 from the germline V gene are LNHDA and SQIVND (reference sequence). The CDR3 totals 15 residues. The CDR3 loop reads CASKQTSGGSGELFF. The CDR3 bases are TGTGCCAGTAAACAGACTAGCGGGGGGTCCGGGGAGCTGTTTTTT.

The V and J genes are TRBV27 and TRBJ2-5; 8 positions match TRBD2. V lost 5 bases to trimming and J lost 2 bases; unmatched junction nucleotides: 13. Germline V gene sequence: CDR1 MNHEY, CDR2 SMNVEV (reference sequence). This CDR3 is 17 amino acids long. The CDR3 loop is CASSPPLRGGRQETQYF. CDR3 nucleotide sequence: TGTGCCAGCAGTCCCCCCCTCCGGGGGGGCCGGCAAGAGACCCAGTACTTC.

The table lists this clone with a count of one. The J gene is TRBJ1-6, the V gene TRBV19; unclear D gene. V shed 1 base and J shed 9 bases, with 13 bases lying between them. In germline, CDR1 is LNHDA, CDR2 SQIVND (reference sequence). The CDR3 contains 15 residues. The CDR3 here is CASSIAHSYLSPLHF. In nucleotides, the CDR3 is TGTGCCAGTAGTATAGCCCATAGCTACCTTTCACCCCTCCACTTT.

CDR3 nucleotides: TGTGCCAGCAGTTACGCCTCAGACCAAGAGACCCAGTACTTC. Its translation is CASSYASDQETQYF. The chain employs TRBV6-2 or TRBV6-3 and TRBJ2-5; D is ambiguous. The germline gives CDR1 MNHEY, CDR2 SVGEGT. Trimming left V 2 bases short and J 0 bases short, with 7 bases between. This CDR3 has 14 residues.